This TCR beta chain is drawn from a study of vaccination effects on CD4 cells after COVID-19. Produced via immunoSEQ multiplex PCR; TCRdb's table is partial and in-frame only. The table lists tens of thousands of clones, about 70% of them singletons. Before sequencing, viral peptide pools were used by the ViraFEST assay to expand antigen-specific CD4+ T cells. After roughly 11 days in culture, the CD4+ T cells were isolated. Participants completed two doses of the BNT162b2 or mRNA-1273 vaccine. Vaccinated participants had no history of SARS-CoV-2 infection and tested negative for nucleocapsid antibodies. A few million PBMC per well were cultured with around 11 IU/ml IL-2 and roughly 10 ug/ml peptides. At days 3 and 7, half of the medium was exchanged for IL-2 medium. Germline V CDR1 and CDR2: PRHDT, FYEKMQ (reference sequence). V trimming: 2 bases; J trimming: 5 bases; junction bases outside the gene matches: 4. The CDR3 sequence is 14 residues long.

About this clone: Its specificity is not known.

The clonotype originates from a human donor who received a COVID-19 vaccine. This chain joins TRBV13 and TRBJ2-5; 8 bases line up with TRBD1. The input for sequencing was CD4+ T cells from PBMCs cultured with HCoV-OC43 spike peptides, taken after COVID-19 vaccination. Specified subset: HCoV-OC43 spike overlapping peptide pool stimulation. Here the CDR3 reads CASSLRQGLETQYF. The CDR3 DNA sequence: TGTGCCAGCAGCTTAAGACAGGGGCTGGAGACCCAGTACTTC. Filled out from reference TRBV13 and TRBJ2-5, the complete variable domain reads AAGVIQSPRHLIKEKRETATLKCYPIPRHDTVYWYQQGPGQDPQFLISFYEKMQSDKGSIPDRFSAQQFSDYHSELNMSSLELGDSALYFCASSLRQGLETQYFGPGTRLLVL.